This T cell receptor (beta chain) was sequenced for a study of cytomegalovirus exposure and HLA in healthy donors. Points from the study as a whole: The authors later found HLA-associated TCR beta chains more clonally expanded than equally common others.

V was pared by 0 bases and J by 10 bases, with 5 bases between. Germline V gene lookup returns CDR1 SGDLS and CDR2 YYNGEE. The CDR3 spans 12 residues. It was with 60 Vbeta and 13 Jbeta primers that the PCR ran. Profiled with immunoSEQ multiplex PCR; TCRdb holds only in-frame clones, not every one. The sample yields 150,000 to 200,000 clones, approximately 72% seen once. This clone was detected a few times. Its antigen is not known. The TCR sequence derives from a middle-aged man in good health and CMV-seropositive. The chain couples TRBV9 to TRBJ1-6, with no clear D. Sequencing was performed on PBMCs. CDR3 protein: CASSVAGSPLHF. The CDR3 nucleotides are TGTGCCAGCAGCGTAGCGGGGTCACCCCTCCACTTT. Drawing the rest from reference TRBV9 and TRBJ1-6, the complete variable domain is DSGVTQTPKHLITATGQRVTLRCSPRSGDLSVYWYQQSLDQGLQFLIQYYNGEERAKGNILERFSAQQFPDLHSELNLSSLELGDSALYFCASSVAGSPLHFGNGTRLTVT.